What follows are 30 T cell receptor beta chains derived from one specimen sequenced in a study of T cells in Graves' hyperthyroidism and ophthalmopathy. Researchers took RNA transcripts and amplified the TCR beta CDR3 regions from them. With the HTBI primer set, the TCR CDR3 went through a first round of RT-PCR. TCRdb recomputed calls from the multiplex PCR reads with MiXCR, one row per CDR3 protein. The sample holds about 680,000 distinct CDR3 sequences; roughly 32% are singletons and the top ten take roughly 31%. Sequencing used blood. These receptors were taken from a woman between 35 and 50 years old with Graves' hyperthyroidism.

This clonotype came up many times. J is TRBJ2-7 and V is TRBV4-2; TRBD2 matches at 12 bases. This CDR3 is built from 18 residues. V was pared by 1 base and J by 6 bases, with 13 bases of the junction left unmatched. The germline V gene has CDR1 LGHNA and CDR2 YNFKEQ. In DNA, the CDR3 is TGTGCCAGCAGCCAAGCCGCGGGGGCTAGCGGGAGGGTCGGCGAGCAGTACTTC. It translates to CASSQAAGASGRVGEQYF.

CDR3 residues: CASSSTVGEGLVELFF. The CDR3 coding sequence is TGTGCCAGCAGTTCCACTGTCGGGGAGGGGCTCGTGGAGCTGTTTTTT. This rearrangement joins TRBV6-5 to TRBJ2-2, with TRBD2 matching 7 bases. V dropped 4 bases and J dropped 10; count of bases not matched to a gene: 15. This CDR3 is built from 16 residues. Germline loops: CDR1 MNHEY, CDR2 SVGAGI.

The rearrangement joins TRBV11-2 to TRBJ2-7, with 9 bases fitting TRBD1. This CDR3 has 14 amino acids. Germline V gives CDR1 SGHAT, CDR2 FQNNGV. Trimming at V came to 11 bases and at J to 2 bases, leaving 10 bases not matched to a gene. CDR3 bases: TGTGCCTGGAGGGAGACAGGGGGGACCTACGAGCAGTACTTC. It yields the protein CAWRETGGTYEQYF.

This chain links TRBV29-1 with TRBJ2-7; tentative D call: TRBD2 (6 bases). V lost 3 bases to trimming and J lost 3 bases, with 9 bases between them. From germline, CDR1 is SQVTM and CDR2 ANQGSEA. The CDR3 runs to 12 residues. CDR3 nucleotides: TGCAGCGTTGACGACGGGGGCTACGAGCAGTACTTC. It codes for CSVDDGGYEQYF.

The rearrangement uses TRBV6-2 or TRBV6-3 and TRBJ1-1, with TRBD1 identical over 7 bases. Germline V gene sequence: CDR1 MNHEY, CDR2 SVGEGT. J gave up 4 bases and V 6 bases, and 5 bases lay outside the gene matches. This CDR3 spans 13 amino acids. This CDR3 reads CASRGQAITEAFF. The CDR3 DNA sequence: TGTGCCAGCAGAGGACAGGCGATCACTGAAGCTTTCTTT.

Comments on this clonotype: Relative to the germline gene, one junction end is altered; a read error may explain this. V usage is TRBV12-3 or TRBV12-4 and J usage is TRBJ1-1; D unresolved. This CDR3 has 12 amino acids. The CDR3 DNA is TGTCCCAGCAGCCCCTTAGACACTGAAGCTTTCTTT. Its protein is CPSSPLDTEAFF.

This clonotype was seen a handful of times. The chain employs TRBV5-1 and TRBJ2-7; 11 bases align to TRBD2. Germline V gene sequence: CDR1 SGHRS, CDR2 YFSETQ. This CDR3 contains 13 residues. Losses at the gene ends were 5 bases for V and 3 bases for J; bases not matched to a gene: 1. CDR3: CASRLAGDYEQYF. In DNA, the CDR3 is TGCGCCAGCAGACTAGCGGGAGACTACGAGCAGTACTTC.

This clonotype was counted ten times or more. This chain uses TRBV9 with TRBJ1-2; unclear D gene. Trimming took 2 bases from V and 3 from J, leaving 14 bases between them. Per the germline V gene, CDR1 is SGDLS and CDR2 is YYNGEE. This CDR3 contains 15 residues. CDR3 nucleotide sequence: TGTGCCAGCAGCGTGTTGGGGTCCCTGGACTATGGCTACACCTTC. Protein: CASSVLGSLDYGYTF.

This chain joins TRBV7-9 and TRBJ1-2, with a tentative D call TRBD1 (6 bases). Looked up from germline, CDR1 is SEHNR and CDR2 is FQNEAQ (reference sequence). V lost 5 bases, J lost 4 bases, and 17 bases lay in between. The CDR3 contains 15 residues. DNA for the CDR3: TGTGCCAGCAGCCCCAGCCGACAGGTGGGCTATGGCTACACCTTC. Translating it yields CASSPSRQVGYGYTF.

Only a few counts were recorded for this clonotype. Here the CDR3 DNA reads TGTGCCAGCAGTTGGCGTGGGGTAGATGGAAACACCATATATTTT. It encodes CASSWRGVDGNTIYF. The chain is built from TRBV5-5 and TRBJ1-3; D is ambiguous. The CDR3 contains 15 residues. Germline-derived CDR1 and CDR2 are SGHKS and YYEKEE (reference sequence). Trimming took off 5 bases at V and 3 bases at J, with 15 bases between the two ends.

J is TRBJ1-3 and V is TRBV12-3 or TRBV12-4; a weak D match, TRBD1 (5 bases). The CDR3 consists of 14 residues. Trimming removed 6 bases from V and 1 base from J, with 10 bases in between. The CDR3 spells CASSGAGSGNTIYF. The CDR3 nucleotides read TGTGCCAGCAGCGGGGCAGGTTCTGGAAACACCATATATTTT.

The chain couples TRBV20-1 to TRBJ2-5; possibly TRBD1 for D (5 bases). This CDR3 has 16 amino acids. Germline V lookup: CDR1 DFQATT, CDR2 SNEGSKA (reference sequence). CDR3 residues: CSTTPDVGPAQETQYF. CDR3 bases: TGCAGCACAACCCCCGACGTGGGGCCTGCACAAGAGACCCAGTACTTC.

This clonotype was detected a few times. V usage is TRBV6-2 or TRBV6-3 and J usage is TRBJ1-1; TRBD1 agrees at 10 bases. V lost 2 bases, J lost 5 bases, and 8 bases stayed unmatched. The CDR3 is 16 amino acids. Germline lookup yields CDR1 MNHEY and CDR2 SVGEGT. The CDR3 loop is CASSYPGTGVRTEAFF. The CDR3, as DNA: TGTGCCAGCAGTTACCCGGGGACAGGGGTGAGAACTGAAGCTTTCTTT.

The J gene is TRBJ1-2, the V gene TRBV4-3; D unclear. Germline CDR1 LGHNA, CDR2 YSLEER. Trimming pared 0 bases from V and 2 bases from J, leaving 7 bases between. CDR3 length: 14 residues. CDR3 nucleotide sequence: TGCGCCAGCAGCCAAGAGCACAGCAACTATGGCTACACCTTC. Amino acids: CASSQEHSNYGYTF.

This clonotype was recorded a few times. The rearrangement links TRBV12-3 or TRBV12-4 to TRBJ2-2, with D possibly TRBD2 on 5 matching bases. The CDR3 contains 14 residues. The V gene lost 5 bases and the J gene lost 7 bases, with 14 bases spanning the gap. CDR3 amino acids: CASSELDYDGELFF. As DNA, the CDR3 is TGTGCCAGCAGTGAACTCGACTACGACGGGGAGCTGTTTTTT.

This clonotype was observed a handful of times. This sequence joins TRBV5-4 and TRBJ1-2, with D possibly TRBD1 on 6 matching bases. V lost 3 bases to trimming and J lost 3 bases, with 15 bases between them. This CDR3 is built from 15 residues. The V gene's germline CDR1 is SGHNT and CDR2 YYREEE (reference sequence). In DNA form, the CDR3 reads TGTGCCAGCAGCTCTCCATCGAACAGGGACTATGGCTACACCTTC. Translated: CASSSPSNRDYGYTF.

The rearrangement uses TRBV27 and TRBJ1-6; no reliable D call. V lost 8 bases to trimming and J lost 14 bases, with 19 bases between them. This CDR3 has 13 amino acids. The germline CDR1 and CDR2 sequences are MNHEY and SMNVEV (reference sequence). DNA for the CDR3: TGTGCCAGCGGGGAGGCTTCTCGGAGGTCCCTCCACTTT. Residues: CASGEASRRSLHF.

This chain uses TRBV6-1 with TRBJ1-1; 8 nucleotides line up with TRBD1. Germline trimming cut 6 bases from V and 3 bases from J; bases unmatched to any gene: 6. The germline V gene has CDR1 MNHNS and CDR2 SASEGT. This CDR3 has 14 residues. The CDR3: CASRSDRVYTEAFF. In nucleotides, the CDR3 is TGTGCCAGCAGATCGGACAGGGTGTACACTGAAGCTTTCTTT.

Remarks on this clonotype: One end of the junction varies from germline; a read error may be responsible. This chain joins TRBV19 and TRBJ1-5; D remains unclear. This CDR3 is built from 14 residues. Germline CDR1 reads LNHDA; CDR2 reads SQIVND (reference sequence). This CDR3 reads CASEDGYSNQSQHF. CDR3 DNA sequence: TGTGCCAGTGAGGACGGTTATAGCAATCAGTCCCAGCATTTT.

This sequence joins TRBV2 and TRBJ2-5; 7 bases match TRBD1. This CDR3 is 16 amino acids long. Losses at the gene ends were 5 bases for V and 2 bases for J; bases not matched to a gene: 11. The V gene's germline CDR1 is SNHLY and CDR2 FYNNEI. The DNA of the CDR3 is TGTGCCAGCAGTTTAGGGTCGACAGGGATACAAGAGACCCAGTACTTC. This codes for CASSLGSTGIQETQYF.

This clonotype has a count of ten or more. The CDR3 spells CASSSIEQYF. DNA of the CDR3: TGTGCCAGCAGCTCCATCGAGCAGTACTTC. The chain joins TRBV7-9 to TRBJ2-7, with D hard to call. Deletions cut 4 bases from V and 6 bases from J, with 4 bases between. The germline CDR1 and CDR2 sequences are SEHNR and FQNEAQ (reference sequence). The length of the CDR3 is 10 residues.

This clonotype was recorded many times. The chain combines TRBV9 with TRBJ1-2, with 8 bases fitting TRBD1. Trimming cost V 0 bases and J 6 bases; bases outside gene matches: 7. This CDR3 is 15 amino acids long. Per the germline V gene, CDR1 is SGDLS and CDR2 is YYNGEE. CDR3: CASSVDPTGGNGYTF. CDR3 bases: TGTGCCAGCAGCGTAGACCCAACAGGGGGAAATGGCTACACCTTC. Supplemented by reference TRBV9 and TRBJ1-2, the full variable domain reads DSGVTQTPKHLITATGQRVTLRCSPRSGDLSVYWYQQSLDQGLQFLIQYYNGEERAKGNILERFSAQQFPDLHSELNLSSLELGDSALYFCASSVDPTGGNGYTFGSGTRLTVV.

CDR3: CTSRQGTSQPQHF. CDR3 DNA sequence: TGTACCAGCAGACAGGGGACAAGTCAGCCCCAGCATTTT. The chain joins TRBV10-3 to TRBJ1-5; 8 nucleotides align to TRBD1. This CDR3 has 13 residues. Germline V lookup: CDR1 ENHRY, CDR2 SYGVKD.

This clonotype occurred once. A much larger clone sits a single nucleotide away, making a read error possible. No conserved phenylalanine or tryptophan ends this CDR3, so it is likely a read error. This rearrangement joins TRBV6-5 to TRBJ1-6, with a tentative D call TRBD1 (5 bases). Looked up from germline, CDR1 is MNHEY and CDR2 is SVGAGI. CDR3 length: 14 residues. Between the trimmed V and J ends, which lost 4 bases and 10 bases, there was a span of 14 bases. The CDR3 spells CASSFQDTNSPLHL. The CDR3, as DNA: TGTGCCAGCAGTTTTCAGGACACCAACTCACCCCTCCACCTT.

This clonotype was detected many times. This chain uses TRBV2 with TRBJ1-1; perhaps TRBD1 as D (5 bases). Trimming shortened V by 6 bases and J by 6 bases, and 17 bases separated the two germline ends. The CDR3 sequence is 14 residues long. Germline values: CDR1 SNHLY, CDR2 FYNNEI. The CDR3 DNA reads TGTGCCAGCAGGGGACGGATCCCGATCGCTGAAGCTTTCTTT. Amino acid sequence: CASRGRIPIAEAFF.

This clonotype appeared many times. This CDR3 reads CATKQGTEAFF. CDR3 bases: TGTGCCACGAAGCAGGGTACTGAAGCTTTCTTT. The V gene is TRBV19, the J gene TRBJ1-1; perhaps TRBD1 as D (5 bases). Germline assignment: CDR1 LNHDA and CDR2 SQIVND (reference sequence). V lost 10 bases and J lost 5, with 11 bases in between. This CDR3 has 11 amino acids.

The CDR3 nucleotides are TGTGCCCCCCGGGACTTGGGACAGCCCCAGCATTTT. Translating gives CAPRDLGQPQHF. The rearrangement joins TRBV15 to TRBJ1-5; a possible D gene is TRBD1 (5 bases). This CDR3 spans 12 amino acids. CDR1 is LNHNV, CDR2 YYDKDF, per germline (reference sequence). Trimming left V 11 bases short and J 7 bases short, with 15 bases between.

This clonotype was seen repeatedly, ten times or more. The CDR3 loop reads CSVLKGGGYGYTF. In DNA form, the CDR3 reads TGCAGCGTGCTAAAGGGAGGAGGCTATGGCTACACCTTC. The chain uses TRBV29-1 and TRBJ1-2; no clear D gene. Germline V gives CDR1 SQVTM, CDR2 ANQGSEA. The CDR3 totals 13 residues. The ends were cut back, 6 bases at V and 4 bases at J, with 15 bases in the middle.

In this sample, this clonotype turned up many times. The chain is built from TRBV7-9 and TRBJ1-1; D not resolved. Between the trimmed V and J ends, which lost 1 base and 4 bases, there was a span of 13 bases. This CDR3 is built from 15 residues. Germline V gene data show CDR1 as SEHNR and CDR2 as FQNEAQ (reference sequence). The CDR3: CASSLVALGGTEAFF. The CDR3 bases are TGTGCCAGCAGCTTAGTTGCCCTGGGTGGCACTGAAGCTTTCTTT. Full variable domain (rest looked up from reference TRBV7-9 and TRBJ1-1): DTGVSQNPRHKITKRGQNVTFRCDPISEHNRLYWYRQTLGQGPEFLTYFQNEAQLEKSRLLSDRFSAERPKGSFSTLEIQRTEQGDSAMYLCASSLVALGGTEAFFGQGTRLTVV.

The chain employs TRBV13 and TRBJ2-5; TRBD1 matches at 7 bases. V trimming: 0 bases; J trimming: 2 bases; junction bases outside the gene matches: 3. The CDR3 is made up of 15 amino acids. The germline V gene encodes CDR1 PRHDT and CDR2 FYEKMQ (reference sequence). The CDR3 nucleotides read TGTGCCAGCAGCTTAGGAGGGACAGAACAAGAGACCCAGTACTTC. It codes for CASSLGGTEQETQYF.